The clone carrying this T cell receptor (beta chain) is medium-sized in the sample. Its antigen is unidentified. A library made for alpha chains picked up this beta chain off target, so its size means little. In germline, CDR1 is LNHNV, CDR2 YYDKDF (reference sequence). This CDR3 has 15 residues. Trimming removed 0 bases at V and 0 bases at J, with 8 bases between. This sample stems from a study of spatial heterogeneity in lung cancer. Indicated time point: sample taken at primary tumor resection. MiXCR, run by TCRdb on the 5' RACE reads, gives a single entry per CDR3 protein. This sample has a few thousand distinct CDR3 sequences, with around 24% found just once. General study results and limits: Counts of expanded intratumoral alpha and beta TCRs tracked tumor mutation counts.

This chain joins TRBV15 and TRBJ1-2, with no clear D. This clonotype was sampled from a male donor with early-stage non-small cell lung cancer. The sequencing used lung tumor tissue, collected at surgery. The CDR3 is CATSRDRLANYGYTF. The CDR3, as DNA: TGTGCCACCAGCAGAGATCGGCTGGCTAACTATGGCTACACCTTC. The whole variable domain, filled in from reference TRBV15 and TRBJ1-2, reads DAMVIQNPRYQVTQFGKPVTLSCSQTLNHNVMYWYQQKSSQAPKLLFHYYDKDFNNEADTPDNFQSRRPNTSFCFLDIRSPGLGDTAMYLCATSRDRLANYGYTFGSGTRLTVV.